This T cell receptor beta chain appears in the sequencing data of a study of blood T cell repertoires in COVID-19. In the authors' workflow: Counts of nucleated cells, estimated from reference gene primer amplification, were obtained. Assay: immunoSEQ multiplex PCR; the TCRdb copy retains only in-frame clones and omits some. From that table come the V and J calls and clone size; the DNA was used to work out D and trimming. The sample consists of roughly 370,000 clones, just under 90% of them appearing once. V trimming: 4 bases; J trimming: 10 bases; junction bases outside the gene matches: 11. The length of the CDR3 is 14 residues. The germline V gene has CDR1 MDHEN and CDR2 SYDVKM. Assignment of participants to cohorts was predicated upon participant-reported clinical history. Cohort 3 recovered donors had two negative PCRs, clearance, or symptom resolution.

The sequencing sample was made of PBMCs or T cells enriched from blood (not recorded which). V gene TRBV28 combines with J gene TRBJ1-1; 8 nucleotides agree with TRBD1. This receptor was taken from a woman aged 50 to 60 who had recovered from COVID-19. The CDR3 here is CASSSGQVLLVAFF. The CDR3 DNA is TGTGCCAGCAGTTCGGGACAGGTTCTTTTGGTAGCTTTCTTT.